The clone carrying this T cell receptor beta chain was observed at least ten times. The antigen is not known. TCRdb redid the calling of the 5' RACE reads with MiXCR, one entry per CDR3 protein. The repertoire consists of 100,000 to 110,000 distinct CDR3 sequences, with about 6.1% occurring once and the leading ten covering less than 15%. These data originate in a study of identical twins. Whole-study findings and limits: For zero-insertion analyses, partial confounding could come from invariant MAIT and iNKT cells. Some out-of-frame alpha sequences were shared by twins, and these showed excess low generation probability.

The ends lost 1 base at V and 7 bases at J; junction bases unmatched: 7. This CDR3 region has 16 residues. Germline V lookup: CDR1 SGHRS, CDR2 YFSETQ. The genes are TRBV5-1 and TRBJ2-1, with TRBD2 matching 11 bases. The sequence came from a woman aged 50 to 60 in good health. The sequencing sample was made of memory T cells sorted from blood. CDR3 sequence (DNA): TGCGCCAGCAGCTTGTTAACTAGCGGGAGCCAAAATGAGCAGTTCTTC. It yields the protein CASSLLTSGSQNEQFF.